This note documents a single T cell receptor beta chain sequence. This entry is derived from a study of cytomegalovirus exposure and HLA in healthy donors. Amplification used 60 Vbeta primers and 13 Jbeta primers. Using immunoSEQ multiplex PCR, the repertoire was profiled, and TCRdb retains in-frame clones only, with some absent. In the table there are about 270,000 clones, under 80% of which are singletons. Per germline, CDR1 MNHNY and CDR2 SVGAGI (reference sequence). There are 15 residues in the CDR3. J was trimmed by 5 bases and V by 5 bases; bases with no gene match: 6. Sequencing was performed on PBMCs. The TCR comes from a female donor in good health and CMV-seronegative. This chain uses TRBV6-6 with TRBJ2-1, with 10 nucleotides matching TRBD2. The CDR3 sequence is CASSPLAGGNNEQFF. The CDR3 nucleotides are TGTGCCAGCAGTCCTTTAGCGGGAGGTAACAATGAGCAGTTCTTC.